Below are 20 T cell receptor beta chains sequenced from a single sample in a study of OX40 agonist ivuxolimab in advanced cancers. The library was obtained by the immunoSEQ multiplex PCR assay. As stored in TCRdb, this immuneACCESS dataset retains in-frame rearrangements with V and J assigned. A fraction of the clones does not appear; measured against another copy, unresolved V genes explain less than half of the discrepancy, and the remainder lacks a known reason. The sample profile shows about 90,000 clones; 85% to 90% of them were found once. The leading ten clones occupy around 7.4% of the sample. Specimen: CD4+ or CD8+ T cells sorted from blood, collected in a trial of the OX40 agonist ivuxolimab. These receptors originate from an adult with an advanced solid tumor such as melanoma, head and neck, liver or kidney cancer.

The rearrangement links TRBV7-2 to TRBJ1-4, with D possibly being TRBD1 (5 bases). CDR1 and CDR2 (germline): SGHTA, FQGNSA. This CDR3 spans 15 amino acids. V lost 5 bases, J lost 0 bases, and 10 bases lay in between. The CDR3, as DNA: TGTGCCAGCAGCCCCTGGGACTCAACTAATGAAAAACTGTTTTTT. Amino acid sequence: CASSPWDSTNEKLFF. Combining the CDR3 with reference TRBV7-2 and TRBJ1-4 gives the whole variable domain GAGVSQSPSNKVTEKGKDVELRCDPISGHTALYWYRQSLGQGLEFLIYFQGNSAPDKSGLPSDRFSAERTGGSVSTLTIQRTQQEDSAVYLCASSPWDSTNEKLFFGSGTQLSVL.

The chain uses TRBV7-9 and TRBJ2-7; D is perhaps TRBD1 (6 bases). Germline CDR1 reads SEHNR; CDR2 reads FQNEAQ (reference sequence). The CDR3 is 13 amino acids. The V end lost 4 bases, the J end lost 3 bases, and 10 bases lay between the germline ends. As DNA, the CDR3 is TGTGCCAGCAGCTCCCGGGACAACTACGAGCAGTACTTC. It yields the protein CASSSRDNYEQYF.

This clone has more than one count but fewer than ten. V gene TRBV19 combines with J gene TRBJ2-7, with 8 bases aligning to TRBD1. This CDR3 comprises 16 residues. From germline, CDR1 is LNHDA and CDR2 SQIVND (reference sequence). J gave up 4 bases and V 6 bases, and 14 bases lay outside the gene matches. This CDR3 reads CASSATGARSGYEQYF. DNA for the CDR3: TGTGCCAGTAGCGCGACAGGGGCCCGATCTGGGTACGAGCAGTACTTC.

The rearrangement uses TRBV10-1 and TRBJ2-1; D gene uncertain. CDR3 length: 11 residues. Germline assignment: CDR1 WNHNN and CDR2 SYGVQD (reference sequence). Trimming took 2 bases from V and 11 from J, leaving 7 bases between them. The CDR3 here is CASSEVVQQFF. The DNA for the CDR3 is TGCGCCAGCAGTGAGGTAGTCCAGCAGTTCTTC.

The rearrangement uses TRBV7-9 and TRBJ2-5, with 7 bases that match TRBD1. The V segment lost 5 bases and the J segment 2 bases; nucleotides outside the gene matches: 5. Germline-derived CDR1 and CDR2 are SEHNR and FQNEAQ (reference sequence). The CDR3 covers 14 residues. CDR3 in amino acids: CASSRQGIQETQYF. CDR3 in DNA: TGTGCCAGCAGCCGACAGGGTATACAAGAGACCCAGTACTTC.

The chain links TRBV6-6 to TRBJ1-5; TRBD1 agrees at 7 bases. CDR1 MNHNY and CDR2 SVGAGI come from the germline V gene (reference sequence). The CDR3 is 15 residues long. Trimming at V came to 6 bases and at J to 7 bases, leaving 12 bases not matched to a gene. This CDR3 is CASSQSDREEQPQHF. The CDR3 DNA reads TGTGCCAGCAGCCAGAGTGACAGGGAGGAACAGCCCCAGCATTTT.

The gene calls are TRBV2 and TRBJ2-5, with 7 positions matching TRBD2. CDR1 and CDR2 from the germline V gene are SNHLY and FYNNEI. CDR3 length: 15 amino acids. The junction had 8 bases not matched to a gene; V was cut back by 4 bases and J by 3 bases. The CDR3 sequence is CASSGGAGEEETQYF. CDR3 DNA: TGTGCCAGCAGTGGTGGGGCGGGAGAGGAAGAGACCCAGTACTTC.

This clone was observed a handful of times. This chain uses TRBV28 with TRBJ1-5; D not resolved. The germline CDR1 and CDR2 sequences are MDHEN and SYDVKM. The CDR3 consists of 12 residues. V was cut by 7 bases and J by 7 bases, with 11 bases left in between. CDR3 nucleotides: TGTGCCAGCACTACTCGACTCCAGCCCCAGCATTTT. This encodes CASTTRLQPQHF.

The rearrangement joins TRBV6-1 to TRBJ2-3, with 7 bases that match TRBD2. This CDR3 has 15 residues. V shed 1 base, J shed 8 bases, and the junction held 9 bases outside the gene matches. Germline V gives CDR1 MNHNS, CDR2 SASEGT. CDR3 in amino acids: CASSEVGTGGGTQYF. CDR3 nucleotides: TGTGCCAGCAGTGAAGTTGGGACGGGGGGTGGTACGCAGTATTTT.

The chain recombines TRBV7-3 with TRBJ2-1; 7 bases align to TRBD2. Germline CDR1 SGHTA, CDR2 FQGTGA. The CDR3 runs to 15 residues. J was trimmed by 6 bases and V by 4 bases; bases with no gene match: 9. CDR3 loop: CASSSRLAALNEQFF. The CDR3 bases are TGTGCCAGCAGCTCGAGGCTAGCGGCCCTCAATGAGCAGTTCTTC.

The chain carries TRBV19 and TRBJ1-4; no clear D. Germline V gene lookup returns CDR1 LNHDA and CDR2 SQIVND (reference sequence). Trimming removed 4 bases at V and 7 bases at J, with 13 bases between. The CDR3 covers 14 residues. CDR3 loop: CASSTDNSGEKLFF. In DNA form, the CDR3 reads TGTGCCAGTAGTACTGACAATTCGGGTGAAAAACTGTTTTTT.

The chain is built from TRBV6-1 and TRBJ1-5; D is unresolved. Trimming pared 1 base from V and 0 bases from J, leaving 10 bases between. CDR3 length: 16 amino acids. The germline V gene has CDR1 MNHNS and CDR2 SASEGT. CDR3 in amino acids: CASSEVYSHSNQPQHF. The DNA for the CDR3 is TGTGCCAGCAGTGAAGTTTACAGTCATAGCAATCAGCCCCAGCATTTT.

V gene TRBV27 combines with J gene TRBJ2-7; D tentatively reads TRBD1 or TRBD2 (5 bases each). The CDR3 contains 12 residues. V was clipped by 8 bases and J by 3 bases, with 11 bases between them. CDR1 is MNHEY and CDR2 is SMNVEV in the germline V gene (reference sequence). The CDR3 bases are TGTGCCAGCTGGGGGAGTGTCTACGAGCAGTACTTC. Amino acids: CASWGSVYEQYF.

The chain uses TRBV5-1 and TRBJ1-1, with D uncertain. The CDR3 runs to 14 residues. The V and J ends lost 2 bases and 1 base respectively, with 9 bases between them. CDR1 SGHRS and CDR2 YFSETQ come from the germline V gene. The chain's CDR3 is CASSFGNRNTEAFF. The CDR3 nucleotides read TGCGCCAGCAGCTTTGGAAACAGGAACACTGAAGCTTTCTTT.

The rearrangement joins TRBV18 to TRBJ2-2, with 7 bases identical to TRBD1. V dropped 6 bases and J dropped 5; count of bases not matched to a gene: 12. The CDR3 is 16 amino acids. The germline V gene has CDR1 KGHSH and CDR2 LQKENI. CDR3 residues: CASSPFTGQRTGELFF. The CDR3 coding sequence is TGTGCCAGCTCTCCTTTCACGGGACAGCGAACCGGGGAGCTGTTTTTT.

The V and J genes are TRBV19 and TRBJ2-2; no definite D call. CDR3 length equals 15 residues. V was trimmed by 0 bases and J by 1 base, leaving 6 bases between them. The V gene's germline CDR1 is LNHDA and CDR2 SQIVND (reference sequence). The CDR3 DNA is TGTGCCAGTAGTATAGAAAAAGGGAACACCGGGGAGCTGTTTTTT. Protein sequence: CASSIEKGNTGELFF.

This clone was recorded only once. DNA for the CDR3: TGTGCCAGCAGTGAGTTCCACCAAGTGGGAGCTTTCTTT. It encodes CASSEFHQVGAFF. The chain couples TRBV6-1 to TRBJ1-1; D gene uncertain. The germline CDR1 and CDR2 sequences are MNHNS and SASEGT. There are 13 residues in the CDR3. Trimming pared 3 bases from V and 10 bases from J, leaving 15 bases between.

The gene calls are TRBV7-9 and TRBJ1-2; D is ambiguous. The CDR3 spans 12 residues. Per germline, CDR1 SEHNR and CDR2 FQNEAQ (reference sequence). V lost 3 bases, J lost 4 bases, and 6 bases lay in between. The CDR3 is CASSFSLYGYTF. DNA of the CDR3: TGTGCCAGCAGCTTTTCTCTCTATGGCTACACCTTC.

The genes are TRBV18 and TRBJ1-2; no clear D gene. There are 15 residues in the CDR3. Germline CDR1 KGHSH, CDR2 LQKENI. Trimming removed 2 bases from V and 3 bases from J, with 13 bases in between. Written as DNA, the CDR3 is TGTGCCAGCTCACCAGTCGCTACGCGAGACTATGGCTACACCTTC. The encoded protein is CASSPVATRDYGYTF.

V gene TRBV10-3 combines with J gene TRBJ1-3; 8 bases are a match to TRBD1. Germline CDR1 is ENHRY and CDR2 is SYGVKD. With V trimmed by 11 bases and J by 8 bases, 26 bases remained unmatched. There are 18 residues in the CDR3. DNA for the CDR3: TGTGCCCCGGCACCGGGGCCCACAACGGGACAGGAAAGGGACACCATATATTTT. Its protein is CAPAPGPTTGQERDTIYF.